Listed below are T cell receptor beta chains from one sample, sequenced in a study of blood T cell repertoires in COVID-19. Sequencing was performed with immunoSEQ multiplex PCR; in TCRdb, only in-frame clones are kept and a portion is missing. Here the sample spans some 200,000 clones, about nine tenths being singletons. Sequencing used PBMCs or T cells enriched from blood (not recorded which). The receptors stem from a woman aged 30 to 39 who had recovered from COVID-19. CDR3s include the opening cysteine and the closing phenylalanine or tryptophan. A D gene is named only where the DNA matches it firmly. Only part of the rows carry a size: once, few, many, or a class if the clone is expanded.

j_call,clone_size,d_call,v_call,cdr3_nt,cdr3_aa
TRBJ2-7,NA,NA,TRBV19,TGTGCCAGTAGTAACGGCTGGACGGGGTCCTACGAGCAGTACTTC,CASSNGWTGSYEQYF
TRBJ2-7,NA,NA,TRBV7-9,TGTGCCAGCAGCGTCGGACAGCTCTCCTACGAGCAGTACTTC,CASSVGQLSYEQYF
TRBJ2-1,few,NA,TRBV15,TGTGCCACCAGCAGACCCCGTTACAATGAGCAGTTCTTC,CATSRPRYNEQFF
TRBJ2-5,once,TRBD1,TRBV2,TGTGCCAGCGAAGGAGGACAGGGACAAGAGACCCAGTACTTC,CASEGGQGQETQYF
TRBJ1-1,once,TRBD1,TRBV10-3,TGTGCCATCAGTCCAGACATAGGGACAGGGGGGATGAACACTGAAGCTTTCTTT,CAISPDIGTGGMNTEAFF
TRBJ2-7,NA,TRBD2,TRBV14,TGTGCCAGCAGCCAAGGGACTAGCGGGATTAGAATGTACTTC,CASSQGTSGIRMYF
TRBJ2-5,NA,NA,TRBV7-9,TGTGCCAGCAGCTTTGGAGGGGCGGACCAAGAGACCCAGTACTTC,CASSFGGADQETQYF
TRBJ1-1,NA,NA,TRBV11-2,TGTGCCAGCAGCTTCGTCGGGGTGGACACTGAAGCTTTCTTT,CASSFVGVDTEAFF
TRBJ2-2,NA,NA,TRBV6-6,TGTGCCAGCAGTTACTCGAGAGGCAGCACCGGGGAGCTGTTTTTT,CASSYSRGSTGELFF
TRBJ2-7,NA,TRBD1,TRBV7-2,TGTGCCAGCAGCTTAGTTTCGGACAGGGGTCGCGAGCAGTACTTC,CASSLVSDRGREQYF
TRBJ1-3,NA,NA,TRBV19,TGTGCCACGACCCGGGGGGGAATAGGCGGTCAGAGTGGAAACACCATATATTTT,CATTRGGIGGQSGNTIYF
TRBJ1-4,NA,TRBD1,TRBV30,TGTGCCTGGAATCAGGGGGGATCCGAAAAACTGTTTTTT,CAWNQGGSEKLFF
TRBJ1-2,NA,NA,TRBV5-1,TGCGCCAGCAGCTTGGAGACAGGACCGTATGGCTACACCTTC,CASSLETGPYGYTF
TRBJ1-4,NA,NA,TRBV9,TGTGCCAGCAGCGTGGTACAGGGTGGGGGTAATGAAAAACTGTTTTTT,CASSVVQGGGNEKLFF
TRBJ2-2,NA,TRBD1,TRBV4-3,TGCGCCAGCAGCCAAGCTACCGGGACAGGGGAAACCGGGGAGCTGTTTTTT,CASSQATGTGETGELFF
TRBJ1-2,NA,TRBD1,TRBV4-1,TGCGCCAGCAGCCAAGAATATGGGGACAGGGGCTATGGCTACACCTTC,CASSQEYGDRGYGYTF
TRBJ1-5,once,TRBD1,TRBV7-2,TGTGCCAGCAAGAACACAGGGGGAGGCAATCAGCCCCAGCATTTT,CASKNTGGGNQPQHF
TRBJ2-1,NA,NA,TRBV7-7,TGTGCCAGCAGCTTAAGTGGACAGACCCGCTACAATGAGCAGTTCTTC,CASSLSGQTRYNEQFF
TRBJ2-4,NA,TRBD1,TRBV5-1,TGCGCCAGCAGCTTGAATTCTCGGGACAGGGGCGACATTCAGTACTTC,CASSLNSRDRGDIQYF
TRBJ2-5,NA,NA,TRBV28,TGTGCCAGCAGTTTATGGAGGGAAAAGGGGACCCAGTACTTC,CASSLWREKGTQYF
TRBJ1-5,NA,NA,TRBV29-1,TGCAGCGTTGGCGGGTTCAATCAGCCCCAGCATTTT,CSVGGFNQPQHF
TRBJ1-1,NA,TRBD1,TRBV10-3,TGTGCCATCAGTAGGGACAGCCAAGGGGAAGCTTTCTTT,CAISRDSQGEAFF
TRBJ1-2,NA,NA,TRBV28,TGTGCCAGCAGTTTAAGCCCAGGGGTGCGGAATGGCTACACCTTC,CASSLSPGVRNGYTF
TRBJ2-7,NA,TRBD1,TRBV6-1,TGTGCCAGCAGTGAAGCCAGAGCCCTCGGGACAGGGGCCTCCTACGAGCAGTACTTC,CASSEARALGTGASYEQYF
TRBJ1-1,NA,NA,TRBV19,TGTGCCAGTAGTTCAGGGTTTGGGACTGAAGCTTTCTTT,CASSSGFGTEAFF
TRBJ2-7,NA,NA,TRBV7-6,TGTGCCAGCAGCTTCGCTCCCCGATCGGGAGAGCAGTACTTC,CASSFAPRSGEQYF
TRBJ2-7,NA,TRBD1,TRBV7-2,TGTGCCAGCAGCACCGGGACAGTCTACGAGCAGTACTTC,CASSTGTVYEQYF